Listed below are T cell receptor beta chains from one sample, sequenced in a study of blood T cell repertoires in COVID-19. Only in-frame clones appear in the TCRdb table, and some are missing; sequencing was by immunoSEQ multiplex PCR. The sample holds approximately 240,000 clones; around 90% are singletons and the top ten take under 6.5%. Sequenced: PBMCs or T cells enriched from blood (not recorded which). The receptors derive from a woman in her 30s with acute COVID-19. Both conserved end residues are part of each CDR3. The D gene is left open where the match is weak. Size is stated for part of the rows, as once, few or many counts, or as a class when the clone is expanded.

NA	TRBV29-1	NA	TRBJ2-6	TGCAGCGTTGAATCAGGGGGAGGCCCTCATAGTGGGGCCAACGTCCTGACTTTC	CSVESGGGPHSGANVLTF
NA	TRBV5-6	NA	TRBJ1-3	TGTGCCAGCAGCTCAGGAGGGTTGCGAGGAAACACCATATATTTT	CASSSGGLRGNTIYF
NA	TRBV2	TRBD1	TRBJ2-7	TGTGCCAGCAGTGGACAGGGCATTATACCCGAGCAGTACTTC	CASSGQGIIPEQYF
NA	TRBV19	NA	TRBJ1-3	TGTGCCAGTAGGGCTGGGGGGAGCTCTGGAAACACCATATATTTT	CASRAGGSSGNTIYF
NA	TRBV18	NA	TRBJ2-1	TGTGCCAGCTCACCACAGCTAGACTCCTACAATGAGCAGTTCTTC	CASSPQLDSYNEQFF
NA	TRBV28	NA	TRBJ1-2	TGTGCCAGCAGTTCCCACAGCAGCTATGGCTACACCTTC	CASSSHSSYGYTF
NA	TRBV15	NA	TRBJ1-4	TGTGCCACCAGGCCGACAGACAGTAATGAAAAACTGTTTTTT	CATRPTDSNEKLFF
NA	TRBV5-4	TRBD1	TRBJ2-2	TGTGCCAGCAGCTTAAGGGACAGCGGGGAGCTGTTTTTT	CASSLRDSGELFF
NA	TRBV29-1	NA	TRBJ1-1	TGCAGCGTAACGAGGGGGATAAGGACTGAAGCTTTCTTT	CSVTRGIRTEAFF
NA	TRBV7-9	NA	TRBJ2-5	TGTGCCAGCAGCTTTGTAACTACACAAGAGACCCAGTACTTC	CASSFVTTQETQYF
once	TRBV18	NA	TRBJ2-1	TGTGCCAGCTCACCAAGTCTAGCGGAGCAGTTCTTC	CASSPSLAEQFF
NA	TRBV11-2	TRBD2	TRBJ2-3	TGTGCCAGCAGACACGGACTAGCCAGCACAGATACGCAGTATTTT	CASRHGLASTDTQYF
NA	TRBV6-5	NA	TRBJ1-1	TGTGCCAGCAGTTACGGCGCCCAGGGCACTGAAGCTTTCTTT	CASSYGAQGTEAFF
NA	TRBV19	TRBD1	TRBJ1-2	TGTGCCAGTAGTATAGTAGTTTTTCGGGACAGGGGGGTCAGCGGCTATGGCTACACCTTC	CASSIVVFRDRGVSGYGYTF
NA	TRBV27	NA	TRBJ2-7	TGTGCCAGCAGTAGACAGCCGAGCTCCTACGAGCAGTACTTC	CASSRQPSSYEQYF
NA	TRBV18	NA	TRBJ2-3	TGTGCCAGCTCACCAAATGATGCGCGGGATACGCAGTATTTT	CASSPNDARDTQYF
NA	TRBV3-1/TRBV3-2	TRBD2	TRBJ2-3	TGTGCCAGCAGCCGAGCGGGGGGTCCAGATACGCAGTATTTT	CASSRAGGPDTQYF
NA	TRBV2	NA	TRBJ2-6	TGTGCCAGCATGTACTCTGGGGCCAACGTCCTGACTTTC	CASMYSGANVLTF
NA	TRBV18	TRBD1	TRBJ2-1	TGTGCCAGCTCACCGCCCCGACAGGGTATCCCCAATGAGCAGTTCTTC	CASSPPRQGIPNEQFF
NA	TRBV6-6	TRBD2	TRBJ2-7	TGTGCCAGCGGTATAGCGGGAGGGCCATACGAGCAGTACTTC	CASGIAGGPYEQYF
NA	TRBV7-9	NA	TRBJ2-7	TGTGCCAGCAGCTTAGGGGCTTTTCGGGAGCAGTACTTC	CASSLGAFREQYF
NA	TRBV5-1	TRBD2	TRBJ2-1	TGCGCCAGCAGCGGGGGACTAGCGGGCCTCAATGAGCAGTTCTTC	CASSGGLAGLNEQFF
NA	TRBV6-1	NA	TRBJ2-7	TGTGCCAGCAGTGAAGCGGGCAGCTCCTACGAGCAGTACTTC	CASSEAGSSYEQYF
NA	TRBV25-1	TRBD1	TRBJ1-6	TGTGCCAGCAGCAGTGACAGGGGACCCAATAATTCACCCCTCCACTTT	CASSSDRGPNNSPLHF
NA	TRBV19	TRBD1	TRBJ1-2	TGTGCCACACGACAGGGGGTTACCTATGGCTACACCTTC	CATRQGVTYGYTF
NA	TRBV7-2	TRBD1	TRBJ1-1	TGTGCCAGCAGCTTAGAGGCAGGGGGCGTCGGCACTGAAGCTTTCTTT	CASSLEAGGVGTEAFF
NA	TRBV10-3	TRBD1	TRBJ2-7	TGTGCCATCAGGGGACAGACCTACGAGCAGTACTTC	CAIRGQTYEQYF
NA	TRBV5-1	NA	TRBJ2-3	TGCGCCAGCAGCTTCGGTAGATACACAGATACGCAGTATTTT	CASSFGRYTDTQYF
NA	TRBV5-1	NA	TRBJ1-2	TGCGCCAGCAACCTCGAGGGAGGGGACTATGGCTACACCTTC	CASNLEGGDYGYTF
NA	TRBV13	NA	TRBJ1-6	TGTGCCAGCAGCTTACTCCCCCCCTCTCTCGGGAATTCACCCCTCCACTTT	CASSLLPPSLGNSPLHF
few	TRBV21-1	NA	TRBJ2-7	TGTGCCAGCAGCAATCAGACAGTTGTCTACGAGCAGTACTTC	CASSNQTVVYEQYF
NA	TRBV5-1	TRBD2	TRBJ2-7	TGCGCCAGCAGCTTGGCCAGCGGGAGTTCGTTGCGCGAGCAGTACTTC	CASSLASGSSLREQYF
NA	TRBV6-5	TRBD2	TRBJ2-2	TGTGCCAGCAGAAGACTAGCGGGAGGTATCGGGGAGCTGTTTTTT	CASRRLAGGIGELFF
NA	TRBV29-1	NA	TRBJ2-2	TGCAGCGTTGAAGGTGGTCGGAGCACCGGGGAGCTGTTTTTT	CSVEGGRSTGELFF
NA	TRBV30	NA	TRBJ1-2	TGTGCCTGGAGTCGGCAGGGGATGGGCTATGGCTACACCTTC	CAWSRQGMGYGYTF
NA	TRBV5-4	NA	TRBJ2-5	TGTGCCAGCAGCACTAGACTCGAGCAAGAGACCCAGTACTTC	CASSTRLEQETQYF
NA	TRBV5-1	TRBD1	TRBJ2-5	TGCGCCAGCAGCGAGACAGGGGGCCGGGAGACCCAGTACTTC	CASSETGGRETQYF
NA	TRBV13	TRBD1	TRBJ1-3	TGTGCCAGCAGCTTAGCCCGACCAGGGGGCTCTGGAAACACCATATATTTT	CASSLARPGGSGNTIYF
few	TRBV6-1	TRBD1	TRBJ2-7	TGTGCCAGCAGTGCAAAGGGACAGGGAATGCATTACTCCTACGAGCAGTACTTC	CASSAKGQGMHYSYEQYF
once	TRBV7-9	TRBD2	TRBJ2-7	TGTGCCAGCAGACTCCCCGGGAGGGCCACCGAGCAGTACTTC	CASRLPGRATEQYF
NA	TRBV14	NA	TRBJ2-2	TGTGCCAGCAGCCTCAAGGCAGGGGCCACCGGGGAGCTGTTTTTT	CASSLKAGATGELFF